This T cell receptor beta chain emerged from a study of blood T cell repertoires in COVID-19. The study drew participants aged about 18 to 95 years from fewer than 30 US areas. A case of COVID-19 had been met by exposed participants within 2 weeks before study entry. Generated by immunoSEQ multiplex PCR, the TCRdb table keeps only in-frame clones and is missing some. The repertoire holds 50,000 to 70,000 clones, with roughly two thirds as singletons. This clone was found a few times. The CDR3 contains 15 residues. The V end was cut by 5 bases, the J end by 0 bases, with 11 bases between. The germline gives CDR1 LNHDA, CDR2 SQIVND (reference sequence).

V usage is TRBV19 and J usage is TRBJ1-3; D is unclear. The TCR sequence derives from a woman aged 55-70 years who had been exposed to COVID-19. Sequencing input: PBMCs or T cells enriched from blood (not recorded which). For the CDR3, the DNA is TGTGCCAGTAGTTCGGGAGGAACCTCTGGAAACACCATATATTTT. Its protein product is CASSSGGTSGNTIYF.